The present T cell receptor beta chain was sequenced within a study of molecular identifiers for immune sequencing clone quantification. Study observations and caveats: Clones above 20 RNA copies contained over 98% of effector molecules and under 1% of naive molecules. A shared barcode on identical TCR molecules could lead to underestimated sizes for highly expanded clones.

Between roughly 19,000 and 1,100,000 sorted cells, with 10%, 30% or 50% RNA, yielded naive CD8 libraries. As for this clonotype: Its matching antigen is unknown.

As previously described, bulk TCR libraries were made using listed TCR primers. TCRdb passed the PCR reads through MiXCR, listing each CDR3 protein once. Here the sample spans under 600,000 distinct CDR3 sequences, about 26% being singletons. The ends were cut back, 6 bases at V and 5 bases at J, with 11 bases in the middle. Germline lookup yields CDR1 MNHEY and CDR2 SVGAGI. CDR3 length: 13 amino acids. The V and J genes are TRBV6-5 and TRBJ1-5; D not certain. The sample taken for sequencing was naive CD8+ T cells from blood, with Jurkat cell RNA spiked in. As to subset: FACS-sorted CD8+CD4-CCR7+CD45RA+ naive T cells. The sequence derives from a human donor in good health. Some libraries in this study had Jurkat cell RNA spiked in. The CDR3 reads CASSLGPHQPQHF. CDR3 coding DNA: TGTGCCAGCAGCTTAGGTCCCCATCAGCCCCAGCATTTT.